Listed here are 21 T cell receptor beta chains from one sample, sequenced in a study of blood T cell repertoires in COVID-19. Clones were read by immunoSEQ multiplex PCR, and TCRdb kept only the in-frame ones, dropping some. In the table there are roughly 33,000 clones, more than 75% of which are singletons. The sequenced sample was peripheral blood. All receptors come from a woman aged 60-75 years with acute or convalescent COVID-19.

V usage is TRBV11-3 and J usage is TRBJ2-2; TRBD2 agrees at 9 bases. The CDR3 length is 16 residues. The trim removed 3 bases at V and 5 bases at J, leaving 7 bases unmatched. Germline values: CDR1 SGHNT, CDR2 YENEEA. In DNA form, the CDR3 reads TGTGCCAGCAGCTTCGGAGCGGGGGGTTTTACCGGGGAGCTGTTTTTT. Protein sequence: CASSFGAGGFTGELFF. The complete variable domain, with remaining parts taken from reference TRBV11-3 and TRBJ2-2, reads EAGVVQSPRYKIIEKKQPVAFWCNPISGHNTLYWYLQNLGQGPELLIRYENEEAVDDSQLPKDRFSAERLKGVDSTLKIQPAELGDSAVYLCASSFGAGGFTGELFFGEGSRLTVL.

For the CDR3, the DNA is TGTGCCAGCAGCCACACCTTCGGAGGGTCGGTGAACACTGAAGCTTTCTTT. This encodes CASSHTFGGSVNTEAFF. The chain recombines TRBV4-2 with TRBJ1-1; no firm D call. Germline V gene sequence: CDR1 LGHNA, CDR2 YNFKEQ. The ends were cut back, 3 bases at V and 0 bases at J, with 17 bases in the middle. The CDR3 is 17 residues long.

The J gene is TRBJ2-5, the V gene TRBV7-9; D is perhaps TRBD1 (6 bases). The CDR3 has 16 residues. Germline CDR1 is SEHNR and CDR2 is FQNEAQ (reference sequence). Trimming pared 2 bases from V and 1 base from J, leaving 14 bases between. CDR3 residues: CASSLLGAPTQETQYF. The CDR3 nucleotides are TGTGCCAGCAGCTTACTGGGGGCGCCTACCCAAGAGACCCAGTACTTC.

In its sample, this clone was seen a few times. J is TRBJ2-1 and V is TRBV7-8; 9 bases agree with TRBD1. CDR3 length: 13 amino acids. CDR1 SGHVS and CDR2 FQNEAQ come from the germline V gene. V trimming: 5 bases; J trimming: 11 bases; junction bases outside the gene matches: 7. The CDR3: CASSVGTGKQQFF. DNA of the CDR3: TGTGCCAGCAGCGTCGGGACAGGGAAACAGCAGTTCTTC.

This chain connects TRBV12-3 or TRBV12-4 to TRBJ1-4, with D uncertain. Trimming removed 8 bases from V and 4 bases from J, with 11 bases in between. CDR3 length equals 13 residues. The CDR3 nucleotides are TGTGCCAGCGGTACCGGGAGTAATGAAAAACTGTTTTTT. Its translation is CASGTGSNEKLFF.

This chain connects TRBV7-8 to TRBJ1-5; D is perhaps TRBD1 (5 bases). This CDR3 is built from 17 residues. Germline CDR1 and CDR2: SGHVS and FQNEAQ. Trimming took 4 bases from V and 0 from J, leaving 16 bases between them. CDR3 bases: TGTGCCAGCAGCTGGGACCGGGGGTCCCCTAGCAATCAGCCCCAGCATTTT. Residues: CASSWDRGSPSNQPQHF.

This chain joins TRBV14 and TRBJ2-1; the D gene is possibly TRBD1 (6 bases). This CDR3 has 15 amino acids. Trimming cost V 2 bases and J 10 bases, with 18 bases left between them. CDR1 and CDR2 (germline): SGHDN, FVKESK. CDR3 in amino acids: CASSQSRTVYREQFF. For the CDR3, the DNA is TGTGCCAGCAGCCAATCCCGGACAGTTTATAGAGAGCAGTTCTTC.

The count of this clone is one. The CDR3 coding sequence is TGTGCCAGCAGTACAGGGATCAAGGGCTACACCTTC. Translated, it gives CASSTGIKGYTF. This chain uses TRBV12-3 or TRBV12-4 with TRBJ1-2, with D perhaps matching TRBD1 (6 bases). Trimming shortened V by 5 bases and J by 8 bases, and 12 bases separated the two germline ends. The CDR3 consists of 12 residues.

CDR3 coding DNA: TGTGCCAGCAGATTAGGGGCCTTAGGGCCCCAGCATTTT. This gives the protein CASRLGALGPQHF. The V and J genes are TRBV27 and TRBJ1-5, with D perhaps matching TRBD1 (5 bases). The CDR3 runs to 13 residues. The germline V gene encodes CDR1 MNHEY and CDR2 SMNVEV (reference sequence). V lost 6 bases, J lost 9 bases, and 15 bases lay in between.

The chain recombines TRBV3-1 (or the pseudogene TRBV3-2) with TRBJ2-1, with no clear D. The ends were cut back, 0 bases at V and 9 bases at J, with 9 bases in the middle. The CDR3 extends over 13 amino acids. The V gene's germline CDR1 is LGHDT and CDR2 YNNKEL (reference sequence). The CDR3 bases are TGTGCCAGCAGCCAAGATCTAACCGGTGAGCAGTTCTTC. This sequence encodes CASSQDLTGEQFF.

The chain links TRBV19 to TRBJ1-1; the D is unclear. Germline CDR1 LNHDA, CDR2 SQIVND (reference sequence). V lost 7 bases and J 1 base, leaving 7 bases between the germline ends. There are 12 residues in the CDR3. CDR3 DNA: TGTGCCAGTATTATGAGGAACACTGAAGCTTTCTTT. This sequence encodes CASIMRNTEAFF.

This chain connects TRBV28 to TRBJ1-5; tentatively, D is TRBD1 (5 bases). The CDR3 contains 14 residues. Trimming took off 3 bases at V and 9 bases at J, with 15 bases between the two ends. Germline-derived CDR1 and CDR2 are MDHEN and SYDVKM. CDR3 in amino acids: CASSFTTPRAPQHF. The DNA for the CDR3 is TGTGCCAGCAGTTTCACTACTCCCAGGGCGCCCCAGCATTTT.

This sequence joins TRBV5-1 and TRBJ1-3; D might be TRBD1 (5 bases). V lost 4 bases and J 4 bases, leaving 15 bases between the germline ends. The CDR3 length is 15 residues. CDR1 and CDR2 from the germline V gene are SGHRS and YFSETQ. The CDR3 DNA is TGCGCCAGCAGCGTAGGGGCCGTGAGGGGAAACACCATATATTTT. Its translation is CASSVGAVRGNTIYF.

This chain joins TRBV19 and TRBJ1-1, with TRBD1 identical over 10 bases. The V gene end was trimmed by 6 bases and the J gene end by 5 bases; junction bases not matched to a gene: 6. The germline CDR1 and CDR2 sequences are LNHDA and SQIVND (reference sequence). This CDR3 has 14 amino acids. The CDR3 here is CASRTTGGSTEAFF. CDR3 sequence (DNA): TGTGCCAGTAGAACGACAGGGGGCTCGACTGAAGCTTTCTTT.

This chain joins TRBV10-3 and TRBJ1-6, with a tentative D call TRBD1 (5 bases). Germline CDR1 ENHRY, CDR2 SYGVKD. Trimming removed 6 bases from V and 9 bases from J, with 18 bases in between. The CDR3 totals 15 residues. CDR3 nucleotides: TGTGCCATCAGCAAGGACAACTCGAATGGTTCACCCCTCCACTTT. Its protein product is CAISKDNSNGSPLHF.

This clone was recorded a few times. This chain uses TRBV5-1 with TRBJ1-6; the D gene is possibly TRBD1 (5 bases). Germline values: CDR1 SGHRS, CDR2 YFSETQ. CDR3 length equals 16 residues. Trimming pared 3 bases from V and 9 bases from J, leaving 19 bases between. The CDR3 DNA sequence: TGCGCCAGCAGCTCAGCGAACCAGGGTTGGGGTTCACCCCTCCACTTT. This sequence encodes CASSSANQGWGSPLHF.

The CDR3: CATSDDRKQQFF. The CDR3 DNA reads TGTGCCACCAGTGATGACAGGAAACAGCAGTTCTTC. This chain links TRBV24-1 with TRBJ2-1; a weak D match, TRBD1 (6 bases). The V and J ends lost 3 bases and 11 bases respectively, with 10 bases between them. The V gene's germline CDR1 is KGHDR and CDR2 SFDVKD. The CDR3 contains 12 residues.

The rearrangement links TRBV27 to TRBJ2-7, with 7 nucleotides matching TRBD1. Germline loops: CDR1 MNHEY, CDR2 SMNVEV (reference sequence). This CDR3 has 14 residues. The trim removed 6 bases at V and 6 bases at J, leaving 11 bases unmatched. The CDR3 spells CASRNPGQRSEQYF. Here the CDR3 DNA reads TGTGCCAGCAGGAACCCGGGACAGCGGTCCGAGCAGTACTTC.

The CDR3 DNA is TGTGCCAGCAGTTTAGGGACTATGGGGGGCACTAATGAAAAACTGTTTTTT. Translated: CASSLGTMGGTNEKLFF. The rearrangement uses TRBV28 and TRBJ1-4; D may be TRBD1 (6 bases). Germline V gives CDR1 MDHEN, CDR2 SYDVKM. The V and J ends lost 2 bases and 2 bases respectively, with 15 bases between them. The CDR3 spans 17 residues.

The chain employs TRBV29-1 and TRBJ2-2; 10 bases align to TRBD1. The J segment lost 7 bases and the V segment lost 6 bases, leaving 8 bases of the junction unmatched. The CDR3 loop spans 14 amino acids. Germline lookup yields CDR1 SQVTM and CDR2 ANQGSEA. The CDR3 reads CSVRGQGDVGELFF. The CDR3 DNA reads as TGCAGCGTCAGAGGACAGGGGGACGTCGGGGAGCTGTTTTTT.

The chain links TRBV2 to TRBJ2-7; maybe TRBD2 (7 bases). CDR3 size: 13 residues. The germline V gene encodes CDR1 SNHLY and CDR2 FYNNEI. Trimming took off 8 bases at V and 4 bases at J, with 15 bases between the two ends. CDR3: CASGGGVAYEQYF. CDR3 DNA sequence: TGTGCCAGCGGGGGGGGCGTTGCTTACGAGCAGTACTTC.